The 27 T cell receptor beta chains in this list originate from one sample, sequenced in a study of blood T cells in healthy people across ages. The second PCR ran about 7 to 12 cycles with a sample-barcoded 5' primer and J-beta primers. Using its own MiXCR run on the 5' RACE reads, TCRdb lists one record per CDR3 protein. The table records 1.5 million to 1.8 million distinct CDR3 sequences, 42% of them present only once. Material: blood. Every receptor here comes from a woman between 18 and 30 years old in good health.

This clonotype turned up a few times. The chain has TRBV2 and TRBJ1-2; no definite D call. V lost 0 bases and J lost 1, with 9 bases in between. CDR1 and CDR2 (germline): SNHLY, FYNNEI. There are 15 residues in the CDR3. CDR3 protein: CASSEAYSYNYGYTF. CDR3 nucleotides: TGTGCCAGCAGTGAAGCGTACAGCTATAACTATGGCTACACCTTC. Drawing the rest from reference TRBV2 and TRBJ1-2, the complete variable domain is EPEVTQTPSHQVTQMGQEVILRCVPISNHLYFYWYRQILGQKVEFLVSFYNNEISEKSEIFDDQFSVERPDGSNFTLKIRSTKLEDSAMYFCASSEAYSYNYGYTFGSGTRLTVV.

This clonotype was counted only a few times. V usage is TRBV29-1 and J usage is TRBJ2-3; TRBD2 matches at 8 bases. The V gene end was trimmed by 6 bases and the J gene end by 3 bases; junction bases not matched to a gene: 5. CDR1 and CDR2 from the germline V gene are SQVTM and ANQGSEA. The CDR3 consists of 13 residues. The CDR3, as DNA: TGCAGCGTGACCGGGAGGGCAACAGATACGCAGTATTTT. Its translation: CSVTGRATDTQYF.

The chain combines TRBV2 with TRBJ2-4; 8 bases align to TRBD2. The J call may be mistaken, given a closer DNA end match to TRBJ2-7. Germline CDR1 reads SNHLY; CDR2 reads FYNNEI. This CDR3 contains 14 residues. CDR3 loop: CASSDFRGGNEQYF. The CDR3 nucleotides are TGTGCCAGCAGTGATTTCCGGGGGGGGAACGAGCAGTACTTC.

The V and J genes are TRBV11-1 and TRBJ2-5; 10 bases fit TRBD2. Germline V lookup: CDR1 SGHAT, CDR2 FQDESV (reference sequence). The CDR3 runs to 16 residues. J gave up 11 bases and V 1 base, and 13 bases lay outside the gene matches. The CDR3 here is CASSLELAGVPDEQYF. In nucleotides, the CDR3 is TGTGCCAGCAGCTTAGAGCTAGCGGGAGTTCCGGATGAGCAGTACTTC.

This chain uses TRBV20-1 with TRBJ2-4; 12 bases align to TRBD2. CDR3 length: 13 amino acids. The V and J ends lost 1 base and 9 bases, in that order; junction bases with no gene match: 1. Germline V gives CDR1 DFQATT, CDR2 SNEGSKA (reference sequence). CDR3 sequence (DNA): TGCAGTGCTAGAGGGACTAGCGGGGCCATTCAGTACTTC. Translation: CSARGTSGAIQYF.

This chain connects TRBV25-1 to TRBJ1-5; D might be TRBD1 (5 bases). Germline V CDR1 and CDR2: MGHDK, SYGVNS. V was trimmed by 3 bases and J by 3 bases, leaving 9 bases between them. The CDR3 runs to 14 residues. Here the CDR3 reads CASSDPRVNQPQHF. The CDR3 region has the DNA TGTGCCAGCAGTGATCCCAGGGTCAATCAGCCCCAGCATTTT.

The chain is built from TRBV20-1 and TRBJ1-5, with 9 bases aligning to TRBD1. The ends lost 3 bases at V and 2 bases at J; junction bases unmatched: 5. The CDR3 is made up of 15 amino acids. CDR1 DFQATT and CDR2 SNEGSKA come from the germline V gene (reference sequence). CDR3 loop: CSARRTGGGNQPQHF. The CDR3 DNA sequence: TGCAGTGCTAGGAGAACAGGGGGCGGCAATCAGCCCCAGCATTTT.

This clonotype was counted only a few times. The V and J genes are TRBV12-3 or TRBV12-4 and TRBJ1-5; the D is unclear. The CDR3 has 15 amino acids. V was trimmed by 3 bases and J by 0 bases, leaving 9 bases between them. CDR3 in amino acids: CASSFTGYSNQPQHF. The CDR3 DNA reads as TGTGCCAGCAGTTTTACCGGATATAGCAATCAGCCCCAGCATTTT.

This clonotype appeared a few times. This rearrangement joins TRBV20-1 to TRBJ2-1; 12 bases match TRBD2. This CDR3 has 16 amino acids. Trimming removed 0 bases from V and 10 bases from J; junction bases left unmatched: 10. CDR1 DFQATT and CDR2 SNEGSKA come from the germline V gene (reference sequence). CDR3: CSARDRLAGGFREQFF. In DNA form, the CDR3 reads TGCAGTGCTAGAGATAGGCTAGCGGGAGGGTTCAGGGAGCAGTTCTTC.

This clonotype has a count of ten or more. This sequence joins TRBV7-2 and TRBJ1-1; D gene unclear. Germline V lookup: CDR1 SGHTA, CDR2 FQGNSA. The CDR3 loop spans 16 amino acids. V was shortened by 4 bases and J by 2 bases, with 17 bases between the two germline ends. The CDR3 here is CASSSYKRSTNTEAFF. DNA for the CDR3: TGTGCCAGCAGCTCCTACAAGAGGTCCACAAACACTGAAGCTTTCTTT.

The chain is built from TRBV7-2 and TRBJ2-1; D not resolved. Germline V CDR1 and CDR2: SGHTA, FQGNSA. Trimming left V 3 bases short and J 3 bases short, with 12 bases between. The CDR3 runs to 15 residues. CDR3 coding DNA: TGTGCCAGCAGCTTCCGTGTGGACCTCTACAATGAGCAGTTCTTC. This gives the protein CASSFRVDLYNEQFF.

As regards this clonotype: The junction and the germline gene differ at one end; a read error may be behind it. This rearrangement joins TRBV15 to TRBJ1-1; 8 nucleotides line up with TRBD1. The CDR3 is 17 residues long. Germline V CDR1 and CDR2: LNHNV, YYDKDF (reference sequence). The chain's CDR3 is CATSRDLTGVLNTKAFF. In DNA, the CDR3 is TGTGCCACCAGCAGAGATCTGACAGGGGTTTTGAACACTAAAGCTTTCTTT.

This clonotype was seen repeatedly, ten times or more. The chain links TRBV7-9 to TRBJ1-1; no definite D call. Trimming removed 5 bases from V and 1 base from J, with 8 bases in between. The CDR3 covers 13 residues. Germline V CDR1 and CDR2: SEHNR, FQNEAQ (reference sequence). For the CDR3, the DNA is TGTGCCAGCAGCCCTTCGCCGAACACTGAAGCTTTCTTT. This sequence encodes CASSPSPNTEAFF.

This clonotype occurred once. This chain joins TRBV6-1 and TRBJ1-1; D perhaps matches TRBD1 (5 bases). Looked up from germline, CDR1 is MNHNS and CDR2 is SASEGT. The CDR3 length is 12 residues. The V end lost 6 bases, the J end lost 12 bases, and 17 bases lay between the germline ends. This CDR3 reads CASREGWLESFF. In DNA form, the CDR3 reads TGTGCCAGCAGAGAGGGGTGGCTCGAGTCTTTCTTT.

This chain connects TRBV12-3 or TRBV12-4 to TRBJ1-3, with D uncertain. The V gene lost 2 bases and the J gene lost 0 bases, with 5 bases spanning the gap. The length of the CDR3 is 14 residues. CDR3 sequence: CASSLRVSGNTIYF. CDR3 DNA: TGTGCCAGCAGTTTAAGGGTCTCTGGAAACACCATATATTTT.

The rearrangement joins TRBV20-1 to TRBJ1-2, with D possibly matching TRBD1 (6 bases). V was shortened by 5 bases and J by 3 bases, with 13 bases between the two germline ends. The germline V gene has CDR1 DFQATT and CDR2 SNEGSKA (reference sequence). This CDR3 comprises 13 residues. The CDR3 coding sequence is TGCAGTGCTCCAGGGGCGAATGACTATGGCTACACCTTC. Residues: CSAPGANDYGYTF.

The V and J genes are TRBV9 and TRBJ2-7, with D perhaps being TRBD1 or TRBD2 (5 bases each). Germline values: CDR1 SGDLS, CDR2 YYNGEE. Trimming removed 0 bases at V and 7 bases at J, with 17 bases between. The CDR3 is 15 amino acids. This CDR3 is CASSVAGLGANEQYF. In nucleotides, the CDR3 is TGTGCCAGCAGCGTAGCGGGGCTCGGGGCAAATGAGCAGTACTTC.

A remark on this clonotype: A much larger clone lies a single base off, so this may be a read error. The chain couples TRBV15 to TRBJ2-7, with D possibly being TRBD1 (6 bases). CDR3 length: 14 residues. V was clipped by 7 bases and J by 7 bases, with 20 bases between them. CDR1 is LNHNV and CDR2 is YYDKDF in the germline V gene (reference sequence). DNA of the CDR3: TGTGCCACCACCGTTACAGGGAACTACAATGAGCAGTACTTC. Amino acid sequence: CATTVTGNYNEQYF.

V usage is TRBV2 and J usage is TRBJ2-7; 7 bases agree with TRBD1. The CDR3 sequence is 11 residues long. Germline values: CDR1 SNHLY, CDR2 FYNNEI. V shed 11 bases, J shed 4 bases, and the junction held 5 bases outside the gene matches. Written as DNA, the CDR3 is TGTGCCTGCATGGGACAGTACGAGCAGTACTTC. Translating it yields CACMGQYEQYF.

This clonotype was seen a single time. For the CDR3, the DNA is TGTGCCAGTAGTATAGCTCCAGCGGGGGGAGGGAATGAGCAGTTCTTC. This sequence encodes CASSIAPAGGGNEQFF. This chain uses TRBV19 with TRBJ2-1, with 9 bases aligning to TRBD2. The V gene's germline CDR1 is LNHDA and CDR2 SQIVND (reference sequence). V lost 1 base to trimming and J lost 7 bases; unmatched junction nucleotides: 8. This CDR3 is built from 16 residues. The variable domain in full, with the rest retrieved from reference TRBV19 and TRBJ2-1, is DGGITQSPKYLFRKEGQNVTLSCEQNLNHDAMYWYRQDPGQGLRLIYYSQIVNDFQKGDIAEGYSVSREKKESFPLTVTSAQKNPTAFYLCASSIAPAGGGNEQFFGPGTRLTVL.

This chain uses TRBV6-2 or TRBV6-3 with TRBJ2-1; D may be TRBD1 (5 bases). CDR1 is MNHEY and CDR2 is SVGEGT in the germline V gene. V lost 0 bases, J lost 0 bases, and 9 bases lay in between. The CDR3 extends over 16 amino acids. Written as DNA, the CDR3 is TGTGCCAGCAGTTACTCGGGGCGGATCTCCTACAATGAGCAGTTCTTC. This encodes CASSYSGRISYNEQFF.

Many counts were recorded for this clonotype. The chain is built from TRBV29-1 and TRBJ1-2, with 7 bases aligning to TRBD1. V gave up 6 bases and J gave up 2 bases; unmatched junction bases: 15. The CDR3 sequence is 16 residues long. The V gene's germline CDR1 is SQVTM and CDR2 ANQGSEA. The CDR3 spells CSVGGFGQALNYGYTF. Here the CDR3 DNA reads TGCAGCGTCGGAGGGTTCGGACAGGCCCTGAACTATGGCTACACCTTC.

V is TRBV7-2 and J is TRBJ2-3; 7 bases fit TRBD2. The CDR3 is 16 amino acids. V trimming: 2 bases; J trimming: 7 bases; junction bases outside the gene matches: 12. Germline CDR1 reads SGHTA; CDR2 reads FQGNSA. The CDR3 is CASSLYPAGISNTQYF. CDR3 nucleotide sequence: TGTGCCAGCAGCTTATACCCAGCGGGGATCTCAAATACGCAGTATTTT.

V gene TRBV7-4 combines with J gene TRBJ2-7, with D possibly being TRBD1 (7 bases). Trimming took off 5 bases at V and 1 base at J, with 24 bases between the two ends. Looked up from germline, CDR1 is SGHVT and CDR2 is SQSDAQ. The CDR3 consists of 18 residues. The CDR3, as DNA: TGTGCCAGCAGCCTCTACCGGGACAGAGTTGGGGGGTCCTACGAGCAGTACTTC. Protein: CASSLYRDRVGGSYEQYF.

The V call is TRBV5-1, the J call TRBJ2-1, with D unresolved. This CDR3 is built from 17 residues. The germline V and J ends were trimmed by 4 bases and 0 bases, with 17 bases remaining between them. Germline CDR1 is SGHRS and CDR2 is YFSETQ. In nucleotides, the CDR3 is TGCGCCAGCAGCCCCAGCTTAGCATCGAGCTCCTACAATGAGCAGTTCTTC. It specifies CASSPSLASSSYNEQFF. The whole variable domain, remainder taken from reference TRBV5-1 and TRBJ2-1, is KAGVTQTPRYLIKTRGQQVTLSCSPISGHRSVSWYQQTPGQGLQFLFEYFSETQRNKGNFPGRFSGRQFSNSRSEMNVSTLELGDSALYLCASSPSLASSSYNEQFFGPGTRLTVL.

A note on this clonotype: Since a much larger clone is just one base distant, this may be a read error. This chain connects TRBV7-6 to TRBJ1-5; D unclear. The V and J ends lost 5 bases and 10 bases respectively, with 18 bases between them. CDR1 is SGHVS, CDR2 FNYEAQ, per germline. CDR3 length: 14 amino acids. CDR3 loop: CASSVELGRGPQHF. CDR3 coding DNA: TGTGCCAGCAGCGTAGAGCTGGGCCGGGGTCCCCAGCATTTT.

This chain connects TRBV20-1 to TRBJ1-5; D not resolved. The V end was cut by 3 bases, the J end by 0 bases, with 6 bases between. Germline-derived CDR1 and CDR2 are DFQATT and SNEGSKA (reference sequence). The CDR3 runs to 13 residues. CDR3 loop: CSASFHSNQPQHF. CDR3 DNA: TGCAGTGCTAGTTTCCATAGCAATCAGCCCCAGCATTTT.